Listed below are T cell receptor beta chains from one sample, sequenced in a study of shared clonotypes between healthy human individuals. TCRdb's table, derived via immunoSEQ multiplex PCR, lists solely in-frame clones and lacks some. The data show about 2.4 million clones, roughly nine tenths seen once. Sequenced sample: naive CD4+ T cells sorted from blood. The origin of the receptors is a man between 18 and 29 years old in good health. The CDR3 runs from the conserved cysteine through the conserved F or W. Each record gives: D gene, clone size, V gene, J gene, CDR3 protein, CDR3 DNA. The D gene is left open where the match is weak. Size values are once, few and many counts, or a class for expanded clones, and some rows have none.

-	-	TRBV7-3	TRBJ2-2	CASSLSGRVQTGELFF	TGTGCCAGCAGCTTATCGGGCAGGGTACAGACCGGGGAGCTGTTTTTT
-	-	TRBV18	TRBJ1-6	CASSPTDNYNSPLHF	TGTGCCAGCTCACCTACGGACAATTATAATTCACCCCTCCACTTT
-	-	TRBV5-1	TRBJ2-7	CASSLEGGTPFASYEQYF	TGCGCCAGCAGCTTGGAGGGAGGAACCCCCTTTGCTTCCTACGAGCAGTACTTC
-	-	TRBV10-3	TRBJ2-3	CAISESKVITDTQYF	TGTGCCATCAGTGAGTCGAAAGTTATCACAGATACGCAGTATTTT
TRBD2	-	TRBV18	TRBJ2-7	CASSQTSGGFYEQYF	TGTGCCAGCTCACAAACTAGCGGGGGATTCTACGAGCAGTACTTC
TRBD2	-	TRBV7-2	TRBJ2-3	CASSLMGLAGGDTQYF	TGTGCCAGCAGCTTAATGGGACTAGCGGGAGGCGATACGCAGTATTTT
TRBD1	-	TRBV5-1	TRBJ1-4	CASSWDGQGTNEKLFF	TGCGCCAGCAGCTGGGATGGACAGGGGACTAATGAAAAACTGTTTTTT
TRBD1	-	TRBV5-4	TRBJ2-5	CASSLRQGEETQYF	TGTGCCAGCAGCTTACGACAGGGAGAAGAGACCCAGTACTTC
-	-	TRBV30	TRBJ2-2	CAWSVGPANTGELFF	TGTGCCTGGAGTGTAGGCCCCGCGAACACCGGGGAGCTGTTTTTT
-	-	TRBV2	TRBJ2-5	CASSLTGSQETQYF	TGTGCCAGCAGCCTAACGGGGAGTCAAGAGACCCAGTACTTC
TRBD1	-	TRBV7-2	TRBJ1-1	CASSVEGALRTEAFF	TGTGCCAGCAGCGTAGAGGGGGCGCTAAGGACTGAAGCTTTCTTT
TRBD2	-	TRBV5-8	TRBJ2-7	CASSPPLGGSSYEQYF	TGTGCCAGCAGCCCCCCCCTTGGCGGGAGCTCCTACGAGCAGTACTTC
-	-	TRBV6-6	TRBJ2-2	CASSPRVGELFF	TGTGCCAGCAGCCCGAGGGTCGGGGAGCTGTTTTTT
-	-	TRBV30	TRBJ1-3	CAWSRGGLSGNTIYF	TGTGCCTGGAGTAGGGGGGGCCTCTCTGGAAACACCATATATTTT
-	-	TRBV7-2	TRBJ2-6	CASSLIYSITGANVLTF	TGTGCCAGCAGCTTAATATACAGTATCACTGGGGCCAACGTCCTGACTTTC
-	-	TRBV19	TRBJ1-5	CASSRDQGSNQPQHF	TGTGCCAGTAGTAGGGACCAGGGAAGCAATCAGCCCCAGCATTTT
-	-	TRBV20-1	TRBJ2-1	CSARRNEQFF	TGCAGTGCTAGACGCAATGAGCAGTTCTTC
-	once	TRBV5-1	TRBJ1-4	CASSLVPGVGEKLFF	TGCGCCAGCAGCTTGGTTCCGGGAGTAGGGGAAAAACTGTTTTTT
-	-	TRBV7-9	TRBJ1-6	CASSPPGSYNSPLHF	TGTGCCAGCAGCCCCCCAGGATCCTATAATTCACCCCTCCACTTT
-	-	TRBV5-1	TRBJ1-2	CASSSTGDYGYTF	TGCGCCAGCAGCTCGACAGGAGACTATGGCTACACCTTC
-	once	TRBV28	TRBJ1-2	CASTPGGYGYTF	TGTGCCAGCACCCCAGGTGGATATGGCTACACCTTC
TRBD1	-	TRBV12-5	TRBJ1-2	CASALGEGAKGYTF	TGTGCTAGTGCCTTGGGGGAGGGGGCAAAAGGCTACACCTTC
-	-	TRBV5-1	TRBJ2-1	CASSPAEGTNEQFF	TGCGCCAGCAGCCCGGCCGAGGGGACCAATGAGCAGTTCTTC
-	-	TRBV14	TRBJ2-7	CASSVQSYEQYF	TGTGCCAGCAGCGTACAAAGCTACGAGCAGTACTTC
TRBD2	-	TRBV7-2	TRBJ2-5	CASSPAGPSGRGTQYF	TGTGCCAGCAGCCCCGCGGGGCCTAGCGGTCGGGGGACCCAGTACTTC
TRBD2	-	TRBV7-2	TRBJ2-1	CASSLYSGVWDEQFF	TGTGCCAGCAGCTTATACAGCGGGGTATGGGATGAGCAGTTCTTC
-	-	TRBV19	TRBJ1-4	CASSILFPDAPLFF	TGTGCCAGTAGTATCCTCTTCCCGGACGCACCACTGTTTTTT
TRBD1	-	TRBV18	TRBJ2-7	CASSPPFFRGPLYEQYF	TGTGCCAGCTCACCACCCTTTTTCAGGGGGCCCCTCTACGAGCAGTACTTC
-	-	TRBV21-1	TRBJ2-5	CASSKSSLDRGPSMGTQYF	TGTGCCAGCAGCAAATCTTCTCTTGACAGGGGGCCCTCCATGGGGACCCAGTACTTC
-	-	TRBV19	TRBJ1-2	CASSRDKPNGYTF	TGTGCCAGTAGTAGGGACAAACCTAATGGCTACACCTTC
TRBD1	-	TRBV9	TRBJ2-7	CASSPTLTGMRYEQYF	TGTGCCAGCAGCCCCACCTTGACAGGGATGAGATACGAGCAGTACTTC
-	-	TRBV7-9	TRBJ1-2	CASSFDKLSAGYTF	TGTGCCAGCAGCTTTGACAAATTGTCCGCAGGCTACACCTTC
TRBD1	-	TRBV4-1	TRBJ1-5	CASSQQTGGLGNQPQHF	TGCGCCAGCAGCCAACAAACAGGGGGCCTCGGCAATCAGCCCCAGCATTTT
-	-	TRBV5-4	TRBJ2-4	CASSPGTLDHIQYF	TGTGCCAGCAGCCCAGGGACCCTGGACCACATTCAGTACTTC
-	-	TRBV7-8	TRBJ2-4	CASSLEAGVKTKNIQYF	TGTGCCAGCAGCTTAGAGGCCGGGGTTAAGACCAAAAACATTCAGTACTTC
-	-	TRBV6-5	TRBJ2-7	CASRLAFPYEQYF	TGTGCCAGCAGATTAGCGTTCCCCTACGAGCAGTACTTC
-	-	TRBV10-3	TRBJ2-2	CATHSNLNTGELFF	TGTGCCACCCACAGCAATTTGAACACCGGGGAGCTGTTTTTT
-	-	TRBV6-1	TRBJ1-2	CASSEGVANYGYTF	TGTGCCAGCAGTGAAGGTGTCGCGAACTATGGCTACACCTTC
-	once	TRBV2	TRBJ1-3	CASSDGGLFSGNTIYF	TGTGCCAGCAGTGACGGGGGCCTGTTCTCTGGAAACACCATATATTTT
TRBD1	few	TRBV6-5	TRBJ2-7	CASSRMTGFSYEQYF	TGTGCCAGCAGCCGAATGACAGGGTTCTCCTACGAGCAGTACTTC
TRBD1	-	TRBV18	TRBJ1-2	CASSQPGQGYGYTF	TGTGCCAGCTCTCAACCGGGACAGGGGTATGGCTACACCTTC
-	-	TRBV25-1	TRBJ1-3	CASKAARSGNTIYF	TGTGCCAGCAAGGCCGCACGCTCTGGAAACACCATATATTTT
-	-	TRBV11-2	TRBJ2-5	CASSLRTPRGETQYF	TGTGCCAGCAGCTTAAGGACTCCTCGTGGAGAGACCCAGTACTTC
TRBD1	-	TRBV6-6	TRBJ2-7	CASSHRDRGPYEQYF	TGTGCCAGCAGTCACCGGGACAGGGGACCCTACGAGCAGTACTTC
-	-	TRBV5-6	TRBJ1-1	CASSFMEGMNTEAFF	TGTGCCAGCAGCTTTATGGAGGGGATGAACACTGAAGCTTTCTTT